This T cell receptor (beta chain) came from a study of T cell changes during pregnancy in multiple sclerosis. Generated by immunoSEQ multiplex PCR, the TCRdb table keeps only in-frame clones and is missing some. This sample yields 90,000 to 150,000 clones, of which approximately 94% are seen a single time; approximately 5.8% belongs to the top ten. Trimming took off 6 bases at V and 0 bases at J, with 9 bases between the two ends. Germline CDR1 reads MNHNS; CDR2 reads SASEGT. This CDR3 comprises 14 residues. This sequence originates from a female donor with multiple sclerosis, enrolled in a pregnancy study. The sample in question was peripheral blood, obtained before pregnancy. The chain couples TRBV6-1 to TRBJ1-5; D remains unclear. CDR3 sequence (DNA): TGTGCCAGCAGGACCGGGAGTAGCAATCAGCCCCAGCATTTT. This encodes CASRTGSSNQPQHF.